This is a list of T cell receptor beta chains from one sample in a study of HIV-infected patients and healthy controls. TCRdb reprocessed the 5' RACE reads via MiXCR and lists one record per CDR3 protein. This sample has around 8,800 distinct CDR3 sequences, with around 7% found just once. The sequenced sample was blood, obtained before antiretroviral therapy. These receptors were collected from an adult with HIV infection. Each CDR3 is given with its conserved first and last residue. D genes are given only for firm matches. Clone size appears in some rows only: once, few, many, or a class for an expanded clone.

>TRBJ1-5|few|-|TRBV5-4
CASSLGGDGYSNQPQHF
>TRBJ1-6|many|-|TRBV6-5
CASSYSMGWTGRLNSPLHF
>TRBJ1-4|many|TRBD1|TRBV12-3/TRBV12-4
CASSSNRDRGHEKLFF
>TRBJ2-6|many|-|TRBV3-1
CASSQSLSGANVLTF
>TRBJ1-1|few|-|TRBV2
CASTYTEGGEAFF
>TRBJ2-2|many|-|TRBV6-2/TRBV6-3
CASSRLGGSAGELFF
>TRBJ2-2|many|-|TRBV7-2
CAINTGELFF
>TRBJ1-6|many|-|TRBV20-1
CSATDRASYNSPLHF
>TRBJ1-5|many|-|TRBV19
CASSTGGSVNQPQHF
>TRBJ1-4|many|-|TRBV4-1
CASSQDIPKGLNEKLFF
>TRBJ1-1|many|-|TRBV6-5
CASSYSIDAGMDTEAFF
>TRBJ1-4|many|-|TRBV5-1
CASSLGGDSEKLFF
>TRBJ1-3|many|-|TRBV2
CASSELGFSNTIYF
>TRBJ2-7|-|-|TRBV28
CASSFGLGGYEQYF
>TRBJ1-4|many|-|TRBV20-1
CSADPGAGQKLFF
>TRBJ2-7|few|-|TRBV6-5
CASSYESQQYF
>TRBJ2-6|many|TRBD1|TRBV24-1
CATRTQIRTGKLREVSGANVLTF
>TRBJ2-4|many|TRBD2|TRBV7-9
CASSPSSGGSKNIQYF
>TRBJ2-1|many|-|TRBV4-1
CASSQVWGREQFF
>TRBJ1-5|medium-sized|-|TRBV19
CASSNRDPNQPQHF